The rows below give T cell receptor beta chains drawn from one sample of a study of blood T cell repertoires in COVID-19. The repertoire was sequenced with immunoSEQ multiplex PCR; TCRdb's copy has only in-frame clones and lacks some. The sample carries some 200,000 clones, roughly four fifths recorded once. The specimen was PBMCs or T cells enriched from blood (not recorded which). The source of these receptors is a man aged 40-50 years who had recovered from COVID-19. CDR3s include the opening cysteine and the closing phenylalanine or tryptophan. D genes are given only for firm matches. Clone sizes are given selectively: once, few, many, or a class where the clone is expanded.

CATSGEQAFTLHF,TGTGCCACCAGCGGCGAACAGGCATTCACCCTCCACTTT,NA,TRBJ1-6,TRBV15,NA
CASTRTSGIYNEQFF,TGTGCCAGCACCAGGACTAGCGGGATCTACAATGAGCAGTTCTTC,TRBD2,TRBJ2-1,TRBV19,NA
CASSPSDYGYTF,TGTGCCAGCAGTCCGTCTGACTATGGCTACACCTTC,NA,TRBJ1-2,TRBV6-2/TRBV6-3,NA
CASSEGSEAFF,TGTGCCAGCAGTGAGGGTTCGGAAGCTTTCTTT,NA,TRBJ1-1,TRBV6-6,NA
CASSQFPTSPDEQFF,TGCGCCAGCAGCCAATTCCCTACTAGTCCCGATGAGCAGTTCTTC,NA,TRBJ2-1,TRBV4-1,NA
CASSRGTGEKLFF,TGTGCCAGCTCAAGAGGGACAGGGGAAAAACTGTTTTTT,TRBD1,TRBJ1-4,TRBV18,once
CASSLDLFTGEGYTF,TGTGCCAGCAGCTTAGATCTTTTTACAGGGGAGGGCTACACCTTC,TRBD1,TRBJ1-2,TRBV11-2,NA
CASRLLQGDYGYTF,TGTGCCAGCAGGTTATTACAGGGGGACTATGGCTACACCTTC,TRBD1,TRBJ1-2,TRBV7-3,NA
CSVAGESAFF,TGCAGCGTGGCGGGGGAGTCAGCTTTCTTT,NA,TRBJ1-1,TRBV29-1,NA
CASSQAGGDADTQYF,TGTGCCAGCAGCCAAGCAGGAGGAGACGCAGATACGCAGTATTTT,NA,TRBJ2-3,TRBV4-2,few
CASSFSYTEAFF,TGTGCCAGCAGTTTTTCATACACTGAAGCTTTCTTT,NA,TRBJ1-1,TRBV12-3/TRBV12-4,NA
CASSQDMGTGIEQYF,TGTGCCAGCAGCCAAGATATGGGGACAGGGATCGAGCAGTACTTC,TRBD1,TRBJ2-7,TRBV14,NA
CASSLVAGNANQPQHF,TGTGCCAGCAGCTTAGTAGCGGGGAACGCGAATCAGCCCCAGCATTTT,NA,TRBJ1-5,TRBV7-2,NA
CASSATGLYYGYTF,TGTGCCAGCAGCGCAACGGGACTGTACTATGGCTACACCTTC,NA,TRBJ1-2,TRBV9,NA
CASRPQDRVGYYTF,TGTGCCAGCAGGCCTCAGGACAGGGTCGGATACTACACCTTC,TRBD1,TRBJ1-2,TRBV6-5,NA
CASSYMGLWAEAFF,TGTGCCAGCAGTTATATGGGCCTCTGGGCCGAGGCTTTCTTT,NA,TRBJ1-1,TRBV6-2/TRBV6-3,NA
CASSEMGQGAFF,TGTGCCAGCAGTGAAATGGGACAGGGGGCTTTCTTT,TRBD1,TRBJ1-1,TRBV6-1,NA
CASSQRQGGWTF,TGTGCCAGCAGCCAAAGACAGGGAGGCTGGACCTTC,TRBD1,TRBJ1-2,TRBV6-2/TRBV6-3,NA
CASSSRAGQGTTEAFF,TGTGCCAGCAGTTCCAGGGCGGGACAGGGGACCACTGAAGCTTTCTTT,TRBD1,TRBJ1-1,TRBV11-1,NA
CASSMILAGGPRNEQFF,TGTGCCAGTAGTATGATCCTAGCGGGAGGGCCTCGGAATGAGCAGTTCTTC,TRBD2,TRBJ2-1,TRBV19,once